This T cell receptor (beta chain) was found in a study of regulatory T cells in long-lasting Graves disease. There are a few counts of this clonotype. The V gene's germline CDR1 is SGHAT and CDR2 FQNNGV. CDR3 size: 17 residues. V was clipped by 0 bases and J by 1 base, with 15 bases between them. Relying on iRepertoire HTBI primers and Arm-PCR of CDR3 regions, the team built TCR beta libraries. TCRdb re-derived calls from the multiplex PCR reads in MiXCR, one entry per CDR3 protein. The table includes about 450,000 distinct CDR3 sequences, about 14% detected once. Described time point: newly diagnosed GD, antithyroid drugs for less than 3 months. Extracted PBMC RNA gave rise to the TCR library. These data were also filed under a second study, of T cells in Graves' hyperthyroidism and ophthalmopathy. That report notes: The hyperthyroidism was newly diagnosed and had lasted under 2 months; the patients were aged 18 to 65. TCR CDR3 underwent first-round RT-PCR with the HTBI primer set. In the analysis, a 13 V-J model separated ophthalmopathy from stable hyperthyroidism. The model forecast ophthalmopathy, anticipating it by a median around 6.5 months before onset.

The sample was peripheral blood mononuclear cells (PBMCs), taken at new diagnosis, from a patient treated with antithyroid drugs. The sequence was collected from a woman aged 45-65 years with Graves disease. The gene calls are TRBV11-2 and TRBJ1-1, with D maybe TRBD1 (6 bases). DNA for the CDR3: TGTGCCAGCAGCTTAGAGAGGTGGGCAGGGGCGAACACTGAAGCTTTCTTT. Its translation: CASSLERWAGANTEAFF. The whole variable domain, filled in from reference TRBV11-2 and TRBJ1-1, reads EAGVAQSPRYKIIEKRQSVAFWCNPISGHATLYWYQQILGQGPKLLIQFQNNGVVDDSQLPKDRFSAERLKGVDSTLKIQPAKLEDSAVYLCASSLERWAGANTEAFFGQGTRLTVV.